Detailed here is one TCR beta chain. Its specificity is not known. CDR3 length equals 13 residues. V was clipped by 4 bases and J by 1 base, with 5 bases between them. Germline V lookup: CDR1 SGHDT, CDR2 YYEEEE. The data originate from a study of shared clonotypes between healthy human individuals. As for the study in general: Donors, aged 18 to 49, were a couple of women and three men. Whole-study results and caveats: Measured sharing among donors was expected to vary with sequencing depth.

TCRdb's copy holds only in-frame clones and misses some; the assay was immunoSEQ multiplex PCR. The sample lists some 2 million clones; 85% to 95% were seen once. This rearrangement joins TRBV5-6 to TRBJ1-4; the D is unclear. Sample: naive CD4+ T cells sorted from blood. Subset described: CD45RA+ positively selected. This TCR was sampled from a young man in good health. The CDR3 loop is CASSLITNEKLFF. The CDR3 coding sequence is TGTGCCAGCAGCCTGATAACTAATGAAAAACTGTTTTTT.